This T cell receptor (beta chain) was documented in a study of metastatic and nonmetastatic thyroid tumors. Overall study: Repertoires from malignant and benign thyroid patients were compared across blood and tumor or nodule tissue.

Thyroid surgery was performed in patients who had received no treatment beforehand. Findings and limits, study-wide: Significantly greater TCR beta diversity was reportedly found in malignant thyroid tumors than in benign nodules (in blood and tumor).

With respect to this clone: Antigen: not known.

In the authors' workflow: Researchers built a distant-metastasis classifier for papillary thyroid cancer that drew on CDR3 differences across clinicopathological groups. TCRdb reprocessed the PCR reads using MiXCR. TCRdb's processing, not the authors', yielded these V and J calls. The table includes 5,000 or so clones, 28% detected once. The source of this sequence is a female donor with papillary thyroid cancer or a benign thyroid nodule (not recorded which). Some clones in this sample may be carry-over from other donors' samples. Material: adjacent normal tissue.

DNA for the CDR3: TGCGCCAGCCGACTAGACAGGAATGAGCAGTTCTTC. Its translation: CASRLDRNEQFF. The gene calls are TRBV5-1 and TRBJ2-1; D is tentatively TRBD1 or TRBD2 (6 bases each). Germline V lookup: CDR1 SGHRS, CDR2 YFSETQ. The CDR3 length is 12 residues. Trimming shortened V by 7 bases and J by 7 bases, and 12 bases separated the two germline ends.